Ten or more counts support the clone carrying this TCR beta chain. Its antigen is not identified. The data originate from a study of regulatory T cells in long-lasting Graves disease. Study outcomes and limitations: Persistent Graves' patients showed less TCR diversity than newly diagnosed ones.

Specified time point: newly diagnosed GD, antithyroid drugs for less than 3 months. Extracted PBMC RNA gave rise to the TCR library. Construction of TCR beta libraries relied on iRepertoire HTBI primers and on Arm-PCR targeting CDR3 regions. Using its own MiXCR run on the multiplex PCR reads, TCRdb lists one record per CDR3 protein. The repertoire holds some 250,000 distinct CDR3 sequences, with around 18% as singletons. There are 16 residues in the CDR3. V dropped 4 bases and J dropped 0 bases, with 14 bases sitting between them. Germline-derived CDR1 and CDR2 are SGHRS and YFSETQ. The sample also formed part of further work on T cells in Graves' hyperthyroidism and ophthalmopathy. That work states: The study used the HTBI primer set for a first-round RT-PCR of the TCR CDR3.

The receptor was isolated from a woman aged 30 to 39 with Graves disease. The sequencing here drew on peripheral blood mononuclear cells (PBMCs), taken at new diagnosis, from a patient treated with antithyroid drugs. The J gene is TRBJ1-3, the V gene TRBV5-1; D might be TRBD1 (5 bases). This CDR3 reads CASSATVTDSGNTIYF. In DNA, the CDR3 is TGCGCCAGCAGCGCGACAGTTACTGACTCTGGAAACACCATATATTTT.